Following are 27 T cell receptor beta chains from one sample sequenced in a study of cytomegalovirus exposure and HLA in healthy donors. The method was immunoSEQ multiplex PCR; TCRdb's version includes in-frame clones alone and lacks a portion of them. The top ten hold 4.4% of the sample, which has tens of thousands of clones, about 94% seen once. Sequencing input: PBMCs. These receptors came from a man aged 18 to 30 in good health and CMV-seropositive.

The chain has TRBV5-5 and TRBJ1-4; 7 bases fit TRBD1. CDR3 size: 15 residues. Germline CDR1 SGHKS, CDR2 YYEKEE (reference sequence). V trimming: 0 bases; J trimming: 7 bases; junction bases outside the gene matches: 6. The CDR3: CASSLGPGGSEKLFF. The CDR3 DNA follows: TGTGCCAGCAGCTTGGGGCCAGGGGGGAGTGAAAAACTGTTTTTT.

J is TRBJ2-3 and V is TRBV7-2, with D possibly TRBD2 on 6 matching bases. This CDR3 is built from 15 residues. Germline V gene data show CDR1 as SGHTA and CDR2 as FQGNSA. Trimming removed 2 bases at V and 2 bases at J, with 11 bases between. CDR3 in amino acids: CASSLSLANTDTQYF. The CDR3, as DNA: TGTGCCAGCAGCTTAAGTCTAGCGAACACAGATACGCAGTATTTT.

The CDR3 sequence: CASSPTGVNYGYTF. In DNA, the CDR3 is TGTGCCAGCAGCCCGACAGGGGTTAACTATGGCTACACCTTC. The J gene is TRBJ1-2, the V gene TRBV7-9, with 8 positions matching TRBD1. The germline CDR1 and CDR2 sequences are SEHNR and FQNEAQ (reference sequence). The CDR3 is 14 amino acids. With V trimmed by 5 bases and J by 1 base, 3 bases remained unmatched.

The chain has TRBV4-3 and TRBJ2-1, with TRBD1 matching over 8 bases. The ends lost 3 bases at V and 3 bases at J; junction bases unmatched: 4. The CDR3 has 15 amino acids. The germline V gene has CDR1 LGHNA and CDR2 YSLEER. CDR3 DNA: TGCGCCAGCAGCCAGGGGGACAGGCTCTACAATGAGCAGTTCTTC. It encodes CASSQGDRLYNEQFF.

DNA for the CDR3: TGTGCCAGCAAACAAGCGGGGTCTGCGTACAATGAGCAGTTCTTC. Translated: CASKQAGSAYNEQFF. This rearrangement joins TRBV11-2 to TRBJ2-1; 7 nucleotides agree with TRBD2. The CDR3 extends over 15 amino acids. V dropped 7 bases and J dropped 4; count of bases not matched to a gene: 10. The V gene's germline CDR1 is SGHAT and CDR2 FQNNGV.

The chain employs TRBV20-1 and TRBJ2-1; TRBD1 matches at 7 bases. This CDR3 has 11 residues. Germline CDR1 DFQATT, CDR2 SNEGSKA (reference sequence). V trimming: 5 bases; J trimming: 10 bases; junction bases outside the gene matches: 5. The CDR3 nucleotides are TGCAGTGCTGGGGACAGAGGCGAGCAGTTCTTC. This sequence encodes CSAGDRGEQFF.

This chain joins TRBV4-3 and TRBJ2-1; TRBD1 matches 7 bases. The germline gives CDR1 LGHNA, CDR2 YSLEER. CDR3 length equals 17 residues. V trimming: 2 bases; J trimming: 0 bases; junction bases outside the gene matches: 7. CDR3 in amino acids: CASSQRTGHSSYNEQFF. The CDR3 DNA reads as TGCGCCAGCAGCCAAAGGACAGGCCACAGCTCCTACAATGAGCAGTTCTTC.

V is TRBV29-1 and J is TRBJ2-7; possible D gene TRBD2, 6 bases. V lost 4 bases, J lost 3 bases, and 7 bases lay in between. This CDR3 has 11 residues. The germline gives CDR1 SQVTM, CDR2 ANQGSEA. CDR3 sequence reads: CSVAEGYEQYF. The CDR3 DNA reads TGCAGCGTTGCGGAGGGCTACGAGCAGTACTTC.

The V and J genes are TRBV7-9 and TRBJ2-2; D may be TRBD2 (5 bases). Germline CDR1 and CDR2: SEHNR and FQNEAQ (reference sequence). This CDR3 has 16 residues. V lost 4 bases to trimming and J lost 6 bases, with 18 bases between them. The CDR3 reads CASSSNEFLAPGELFF. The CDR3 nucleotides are TGTGCCAGCAGCTCCAACGAGTTCCTAGCCCCCGGGGAGCTGTTTTTT.

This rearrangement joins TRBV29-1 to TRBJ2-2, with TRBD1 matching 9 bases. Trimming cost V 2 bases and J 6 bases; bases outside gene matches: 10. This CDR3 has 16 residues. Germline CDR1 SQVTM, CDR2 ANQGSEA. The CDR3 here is CSVEFYGGQGPGELFF. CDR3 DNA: TGCAGCGTTGAATTTTACGGGGGACAGGGCCCCGGGGAGCTGTTTTTT.

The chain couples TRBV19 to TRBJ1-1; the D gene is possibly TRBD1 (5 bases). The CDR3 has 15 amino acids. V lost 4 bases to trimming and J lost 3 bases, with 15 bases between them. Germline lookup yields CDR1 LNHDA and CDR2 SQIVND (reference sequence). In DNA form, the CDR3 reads TGTGCCAGTAGTACCAATTACGGGGGGGACACTGAAGCTTTCTTT. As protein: CASSTNYGGDTEAFF.

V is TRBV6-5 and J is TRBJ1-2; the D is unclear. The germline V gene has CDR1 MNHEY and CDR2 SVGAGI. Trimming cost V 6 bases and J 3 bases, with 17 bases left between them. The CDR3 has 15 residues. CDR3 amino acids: CASRVSRGRDYGYTF. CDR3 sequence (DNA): TGTGCCAGCAGGGTGAGCCGGGGAAGGGACTATGGCTACACCTTC.

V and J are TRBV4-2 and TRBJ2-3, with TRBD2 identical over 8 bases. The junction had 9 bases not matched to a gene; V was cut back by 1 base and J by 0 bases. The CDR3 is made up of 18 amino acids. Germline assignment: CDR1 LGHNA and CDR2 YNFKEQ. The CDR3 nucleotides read TGTGCCAGCAGCCAAGGCGAGACTAGCGTCCCTAGCACAGATACGCAGTATTTT. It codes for CASSQGETSVPSTDTQYF.

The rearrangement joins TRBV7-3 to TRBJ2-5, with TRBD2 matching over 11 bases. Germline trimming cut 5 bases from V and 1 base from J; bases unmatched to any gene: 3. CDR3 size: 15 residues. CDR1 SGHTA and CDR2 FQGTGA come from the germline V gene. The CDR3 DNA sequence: TGTGCCAGCAGCCCCGGGACTAGCGGCCAAGAGACCCAGTACTTC. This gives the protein CASSPGTSGQETQYF.

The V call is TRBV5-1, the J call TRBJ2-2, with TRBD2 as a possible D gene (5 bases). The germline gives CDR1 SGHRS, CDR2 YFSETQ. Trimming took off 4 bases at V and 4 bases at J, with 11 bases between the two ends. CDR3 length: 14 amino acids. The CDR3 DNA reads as TGCGCCAGCAGCCCCGGTCGGGGCACCGGGGAGCTGTTTTTT. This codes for CASSPGRGTGELFF.

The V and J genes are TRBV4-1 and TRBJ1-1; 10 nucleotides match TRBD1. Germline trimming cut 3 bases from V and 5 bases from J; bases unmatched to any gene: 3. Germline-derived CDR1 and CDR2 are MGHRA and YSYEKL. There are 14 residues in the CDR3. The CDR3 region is CASSQTGGLTEAFF. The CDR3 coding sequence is TGCGCCAGCAGCCAGACAGGGGGCTTAACTGAAGCTTTCTTT.

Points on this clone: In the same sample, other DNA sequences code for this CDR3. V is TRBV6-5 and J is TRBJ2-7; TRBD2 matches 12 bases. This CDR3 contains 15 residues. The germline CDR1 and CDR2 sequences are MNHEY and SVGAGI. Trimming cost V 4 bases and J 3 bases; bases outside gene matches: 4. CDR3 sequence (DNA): TGTGCCAGCAGTTCCCTGACTAGCGGGAGCTACGAGCAGTACTTC. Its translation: CASSSLTSGSYEQYF.

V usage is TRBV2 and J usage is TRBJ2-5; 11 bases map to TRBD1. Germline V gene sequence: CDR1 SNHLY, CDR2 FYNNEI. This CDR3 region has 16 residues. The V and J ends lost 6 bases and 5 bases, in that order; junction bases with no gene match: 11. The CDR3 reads CASRRPGQGDFETQYF. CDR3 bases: TGTGCCAGCAGGAGGCCGGGACAGGGGGATTTCGAGACCCAGTACTTC.

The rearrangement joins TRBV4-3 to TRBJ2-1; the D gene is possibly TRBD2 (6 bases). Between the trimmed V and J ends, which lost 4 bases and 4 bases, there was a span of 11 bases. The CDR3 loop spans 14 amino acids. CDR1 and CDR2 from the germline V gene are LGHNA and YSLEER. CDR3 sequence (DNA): TGCGCCAGCAGCCGCGGGACGGAATACAATGAGCAGTTCTTC. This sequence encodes CASSRGTEYNEQFF.

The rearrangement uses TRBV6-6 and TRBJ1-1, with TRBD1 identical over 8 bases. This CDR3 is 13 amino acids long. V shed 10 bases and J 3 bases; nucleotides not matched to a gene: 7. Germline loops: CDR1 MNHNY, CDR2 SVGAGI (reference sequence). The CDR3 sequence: CATQATGDTEAFF. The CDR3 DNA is TGTGCCACCCAGGCGACAGGGGACACTGAAGCTTTCTTT.

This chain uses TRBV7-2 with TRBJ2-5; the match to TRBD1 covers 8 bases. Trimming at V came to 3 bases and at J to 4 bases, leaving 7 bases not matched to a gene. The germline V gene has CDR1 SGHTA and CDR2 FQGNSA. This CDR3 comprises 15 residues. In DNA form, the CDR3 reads TGTGCCAGCAGCTTTCAGGGGGCACGGGGAGAGACCCAGTACTTC. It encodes CASSFQGARGETQYF.

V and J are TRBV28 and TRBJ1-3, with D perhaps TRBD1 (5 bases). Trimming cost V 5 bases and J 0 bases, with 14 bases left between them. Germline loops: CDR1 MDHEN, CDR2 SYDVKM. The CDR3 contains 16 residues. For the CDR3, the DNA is TGTGCCAGCAGTCCCTGGGGGGGGGACTCTGGAAACACCATATATTTT. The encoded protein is CASSPWGGDSGNTIYF.

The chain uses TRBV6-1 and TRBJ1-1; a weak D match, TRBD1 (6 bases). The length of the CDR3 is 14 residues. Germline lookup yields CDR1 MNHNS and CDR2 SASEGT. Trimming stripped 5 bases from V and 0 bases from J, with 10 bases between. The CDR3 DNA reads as TGTGCCAGCAGTTCGGACAGAATGAACACTGAAGCTTTCTTT. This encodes CASSSDRMNTEAFF.

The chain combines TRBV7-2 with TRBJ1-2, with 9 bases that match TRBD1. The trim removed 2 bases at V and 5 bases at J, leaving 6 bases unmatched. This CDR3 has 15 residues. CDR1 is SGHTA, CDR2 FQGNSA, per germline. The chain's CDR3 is CASSLSGTGYYGYTF. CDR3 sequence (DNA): TGTGCCAGCAGCTTATCCGGGACAGGGTATTATGGCTACACCTTC. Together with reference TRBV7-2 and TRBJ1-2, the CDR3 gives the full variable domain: GAGVSQSPSNKVTEKGKDVELRCDPISGHTALYWYRQSLGQGLEFLIYFQGNSAPDKSGLPSDRFSAERTGGSVSTLTIQRTQQEDSAVYLCASSLSGTGYYGYTFGSGTRLTVV.

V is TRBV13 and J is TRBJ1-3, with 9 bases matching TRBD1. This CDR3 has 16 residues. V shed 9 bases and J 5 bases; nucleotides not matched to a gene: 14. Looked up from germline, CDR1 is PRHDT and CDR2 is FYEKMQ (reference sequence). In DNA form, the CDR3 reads TGTGCCAGTAAAGCCCCGGGACAGGGTTGCAGAAACACCATATATTTT. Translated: CASKAPGQGCRNTIYF. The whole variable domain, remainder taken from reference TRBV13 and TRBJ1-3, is AAGVIQSPRHLIKEKRETATLKCYPIPRHDTVYWYQQGPGQDPQFLISFYEKMQSDKGSIPDRFSAQQFSDYHSELNMSSLELGDSALYFCASKAPGQGCRNTIYFGEGSWLTVV.

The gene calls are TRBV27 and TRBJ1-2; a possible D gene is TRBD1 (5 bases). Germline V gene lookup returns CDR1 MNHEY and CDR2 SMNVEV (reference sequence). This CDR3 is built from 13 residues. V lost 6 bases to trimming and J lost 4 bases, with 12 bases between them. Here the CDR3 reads CASSPLGGYGYTF. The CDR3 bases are TGTGCCAGCAGCCCCCTCGGGGGCTATGGCTACACCTTC.

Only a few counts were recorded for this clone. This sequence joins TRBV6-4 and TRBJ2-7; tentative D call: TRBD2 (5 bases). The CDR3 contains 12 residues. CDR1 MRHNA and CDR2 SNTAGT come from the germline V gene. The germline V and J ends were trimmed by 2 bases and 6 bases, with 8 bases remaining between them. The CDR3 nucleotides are TGTGCCAGCAGTGACGGCCGGGGCGAGCAGTACTTC. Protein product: CASSDGRGEQYF.